The clone carrying this T cell receptor beta chain was detected ten times or more. Assay: immunoSEQ multiplex PCR; the TCRdb copy retains only in-frame clones and omits some. The sample has 120,000 or so clones; about 88% are singletons. This entry belongs to a study of blood T cell repertoires in COVID-19. The V gene lost 4 bases and the J gene lost 0 bases, with 7 bases spanning the gap. CDR3 size: 14 residues. Germline V gene data show CDR1 as SNHLY and CDR2 as FYNNEI. The origin of this receptor is a human donor in a cohort sampled during active COVID-19. Sequencing input: peripheral blood. This rearrangement joins TRBV2 to TRBJ2-1; D not resolved. As DNA, the CDR3 is TGTGCCAGCAGTGGGCGAGGCTCCTACAATGAGCAGTTCTTC. Translating gives CASSGRGSYNEQFF. Based on the CDR3 plus reference TRBV2 and TRBJ2-1, the full variable domain is EPEVTQTPSHQVTQMGQEVILRCVPISNHLYFYWYRQILGQKVEFLVSFYNNEISEKSEIFDDQFSVERPDGSNFTLKIRSTKLEDSAMYFCASSGRGSYNEQFFGPGTRLTVL.